This T cell receptor (beta chain) comes out of a study of blood T cell repertoires in COVID-19. Turning to the study itself: Donors in the United States, Italy and Spain gave samples during acute or convalescent COVID-19. T cells, B-cell-depleted T cells, or PBMCs provided the cDNA or gDNA that served as material.

Authors' data handling: Amplified reference gene primers provided the basis for estimating nucleated cell counts. The assay was immunoSEQ multiplex PCR, and TCRdb's table has in-frame clones only and misses some. The DNA was the basis for D and trimming; V, J and clone size are from that table. Of a few hundred thousand clones in the sample, more than 70% were seen once. The CDR3 totals 16 residues. J lost 4 bases, V lost 4 bases, and 10 bases had no gene match. Germline CDR1 is SGHTA and CDR2 is FQGTGA. The clonotype comes from a woman between 45 and 60 years old with acute or convalescent COVID-19. Sequencing input: peripheral blood. The chain combines TRBV7-3 with TRBJ2-1; TRBD1 matches 7 bases. The CDR3 DNA reads TGTGCCAGCAGCTCCTCAGGGGGTGGACCATACAATGAGCAGTTCTTC. It codes for CASSSSGGGPYNEQFF.